This T cell receptor (beta chain) is drawn from a study of blood T cell repertoires in COVID-19. In the study overall: COVID-19 samples, acute and convalescent, were from the United States, Italy and Spain. The cDNA or gDNA used as material had been derived from T cells, B-cell-depleted T cells, or PBMCs.

Enrollment of patients from Seattle took place during active infection, with longitudinal follow-up. As originally analysed: Estimates of nucleated cell counts were drawn from the amplification of reference gene primers. The assay was immunoSEQ multiplex PCR, and TCRdb's table has in-frame clones only and misses some. The V and J calls and the clone size are those of that table, but D and trimming were determined from the DNA. This sample has more than 300,000 clones, with around 87% found just once. Sequencing was done on a sample of peripheral blood. This clonotype originated in a woman in her 40s with COVID-19, enrolled during active disease.

CDR3 protein: CASSDRGMAGNTIYF. The DNA of the CDR3 is TGTGCCAGCAGTGACAGGGGGATGGCTGGAAACACCATATATTTT. V is TRBV6-1 and J is TRBJ1-3; TRBD1 matches 7 bases. This CDR3 comprises 15 residues. V lost 3 bases and J lost 2; bases outside the gene matches: 4. Germline loops: CDR1 MNHNS, CDR2 SASEGT.